This T cell receptor beta chain was identified in a study of cytomegalovirus exposure and HLA in healthy donors. General study points: Previously analyzed data showed that most TCR beta V segments were productive at a frequency of about 87% or about 30%. The authors later found most CMV-associated TCR beta chains appeared HLA-restricted. Under in vitro conditions, a few CMV-associated chains were confirmed as specific for CMV antigens.

Concerning this clone itself: The target antigen is unknown.

Germline V gives CDR1 MDHEN, CDR2 SYDVKM. The CDR3 totals 10 residues. Trimming took off 9 bases at V and 5 bases at J, with 7 bases between the two ends. It was with 60 Vbeta and 13 Jbeta primers that the PCR ran. Generated by immunoSEQ multiplex PCR, the TCRdb table keeps only in-frame clones and is missing some. The sample has more than 45,000 clones; the top ten hold 9% to 15%. The chain uses TRBV28 and TRBJ1-2; D gene unclear. Sequencing was performed on PBMCs. The clonotype comes from a woman aged 60 to 75 in good health and CMV-seropositive. This CDR3 is CASWRYGYTF. In DNA, the CDR3 is TGTGCCAGTTGGAGGTATGGCTACACCTTC.